The 20 T cell receptor beta chains below all came from one sample that was sequenced in a study of blood T cell repertoires in COVID-19 (dated by TCRdb to 2019 to 2021). The library relied on the immunoSEQ multiplex PCR assay. TCRdb provides this immuneACCESS table in a form limited to in-frame rearrangements. Some clones are lacking; in checked studies, under half of them reflect an unresolved V gene, and why the rest are absent is not known. The sample table contains approximately 220,000 clones; only one count was recorded for 83% of them. The top ten clones comprise 4.5% to 5% of the sample. The sample was PBMCs or T cells enriched from blood (not recorded which). The receptors here all came from a woman in her forties or fifties who had been exposed to COVID-19.

The chain couples TRBV29-1 to TRBJ1-2; D not certain. CDR3 length: 12 residues. The V end lost 7 bases, the J end lost 2 bases, and 11 bases lay between the germline ends. Germline V lookup: CDR1 SQVTM, CDR2 ANQGSEA. As DNA, the CDR3 is TGCAGCGCTGGAGCGCAGAACTATGGCTACACCTTC. Protein sequence: CSAGAQNYGYTF.

This clone was observed a few times. V is TRBV21-1 and J is TRBJ1-5; TRBD1, as called in the table, went unchecked against the DNA. TRBV21-1 is noted as a pseudogene. The CDR3 is made up of 18 amino acids. The CDR3 protein is CASSKGPQGGDSNQPQHF. The CDR3 nucleotides are TGTGCCAGCAGCAAAGGGCCCCAGGGTGGGGATAGCAATCAGCCCCAGCATTTT.

This rearrangement joins TRBV3-1 (or the pseudogene TRBV3-2) to TRBJ2-2, with 10 bases that match TRBD2. V lost 2 bases and J lost 5; bases outside the gene matches: 8. The CDR3 is 17 residues long. The germline V gene has CDR1 LGHDT and CDR2 YNNKEL (reference sequence). The CDR3 is CASSQTKPGLATGELFF. Written as DNA, the CDR3 is TGTGCCAGCAGCCAAACCAAGCCGGGACTAGCGACCGGGGAGCTGTTTTTT.

The chain recombines TRBV18 with TRBJ1-1; D is perhaps TRBD1 (5 bases). Germline V gene sequence: CDR1 KGHSH, CDR2 LQKENI. The CDR3 covers 14 residues. Trimming shortened V by 3 bases and J by 3 bases, and 11 bases separated the two germline ends. CDR3 sequence: CASSPGGGDTEAFF. Here the CDR3 DNA reads TGTGCCAGCTCACCCGGTGGGGGGGACACTGAAGCTTTCTTT.

The gene calls are TRBV7-2 and TRBJ1-2, with TRBD1 matching over 11 bases. The CDR3 has 16 amino acids. Germline assignment: CDR1 SGHTA and CDR2 FQGNSA. The V and J ends lost 1 base and 2 bases, in that order; junction bases with no gene match: 3. CDR3: CASSLDGTGGNYGYTF. The DNA of the CDR3 is TGTGCCAGCAGCTTAGATGGGACAGGGGGAAACTATGGCTACACCTTC.

The sample holds one count of this clone. The J gene is TRBJ2-7, the V gene TRBV6-6, with TRBD2 matching 10 bases. Germline V gene sequence: CDR1 MNHNY, CDR2 SVGAGI (reference sequence). CDR3 length: 15 residues. Germline trimming cut 3 bases from V and 5 bases from J; bases unmatched to any gene: 7. The CDR3 spells CASSYRASGGNEQYF. As DNA, the CDR3 is TGTGCCAGCAGTTATCGGGCTAGCGGGGGCAACGAGCAGTACTTC.

The chain links TRBV18 to TRBJ2-3; D remains ambiguous. Trimming removed 2 bases from V and 4 bases from J, with 10 bases in between. The CDR3 totals 14 residues. CDR1 and CDR2 from the germline V gene are KGHSH and LQKENI. CDR3 protein: CASSPNYKADTQYF. The CDR3 DNA reads as TGTGCCAGCTCACCAAACTATAAGGCAGATACGCAGTATTTT.

This clone showed up just a few times. The genes are TRBV3-1 (or the pseudogene TRBV3-2) and TRBJ1-6; 12 nucleotides match TRBD1. J was trimmed by 7 bases and V by 0 bases; bases with no gene match: 4. The CDR3 covers 17 residues. Germline V CDR1 and CDR2: LGHDT, YNNKEL (reference sequence). The DNA for the CDR3 is TGTGCCAGCAGCCAAGATAAGGGGACAGGGGGCAATTCACCCCTCCACTTT. Its protein product is CASSQDKGTGGNSPLHF.

This clone was seen only a few times. The CDR3 DNA is TGTGCCAGTAGTATCAGACAGGGAGAAAACATTCAGTACTTC. Translated, it gives CASSIRQGENIQYF. The rearrangement uses TRBV19 and TRBJ2-4, with 7 bases that match TRBD1. The CDR3 sequence is 14 residues long. The germline CDR1 and CDR2 sequences are LNHDA and SQIVND (reference sequence). Unmatched junction bases numbered 4, after V lost 3 bases and J lost 5 bases.

This clone has just a few counts. The identical CDR3 is also encoded by other nucleotide sequences in the sample. The J gene is TRBJ2-3, the V gene TRBV11-3; TRBD2 matches 10 bases. This CDR3 is 15 amino acids long. V was clipped by 5 bases and J by 1 base; unmatched bases: 3. CDR1 is SGHNT, CDR2 YENEEA, per germline. The DNA of the CDR3 is TGTGCCAGCAGCCCGGGGACTAGCGGCACAGATACGCAGTATTTT. Amino acids: CASSPGTSGTDTQYF.

The chain combines TRBV10-2 with TRBJ1-6; TRBD1 aligns across 7 bases. The length of the CDR3 is 13 residues. Germline trimming cut 10 bases from V and 6 bases from J; bases unmatched to any gene: 6. Germline V gene sequence: CDR1 WSHSY, CDR2 SAAADI. The chain's CDR3 is CATCGTVNSPLHF. In nucleotides, the CDR3 is TGCGCCACTTGTGGGACAGTTAATTCACCCCTCCACTTT.

The gene calls are TRBV5-5 and TRBJ1-5; D possibly corresponds to TRBD1 (6 bases). The CDR3 is made up of 15 amino acids. CDR1 and CDR2 from the germline V gene are SGHKS and YYEKEE (reference sequence). V lost 4 bases and J 3 bases, leaving 14 bases between the germline ends. The CDR3 nucleotides read TGTGCCAGCAGCCTTATTGGGGGCGACAATCAGCCCCAGCATTTT. As protein: CASSLIGGDNQPQHF.

This chain links TRBV24-1 with TRBJ2-2; 8 bases map to TRBD1. Per germline, CDR1 KGHDR and CDR2 SFDVKD. J lost 4 bases, V lost 7 bases, and 4 bases had no gene match. CDR3 length: 14 residues. The DNA of the CDR3 is TGTGCCACCAGCCAGGGGGCTCGCACCGGGGAGCTGTTTTTT. This encodes CATSQGARTGELFF.

The V and J genes are TRBV5-1 and TRBJ1-4; D uncertain. Trimming left V 0 bases short and J 0 bases short, with 12 bases between. This CDR3 spans 17 amino acids. Germline V gene data show CDR1 as SGHRS and CDR2 as YFSETQ. The CDR3 nucleotides are TGCGCCAGCAGCTTGGAAGAGGGCGCGGCAACTAATGAAAAACTGTTTTTT. It codes for CASSLEEGAATNEKLFF. Supplemented by reference TRBV5-1 and TRBJ1-4, the full variable domain reads KAGVTQTPRYLIKTRGQQVTLSCSPISGHRSVSWYQQTPGQGLQFLFEYFSETQRNKGNFPGRFSGRQFSNSRSEMNVSTLELGDSALYLCASSLEEGAATNEKLFFGSGTQLSVL.

The chain carries TRBV9 and TRBJ1-2, with TRBD1 identical over 9 bases. The trim removed 4 bases at V and 4 bases at J, leaving 11 bases unmatched. This CDR3 has 16 amino acids. Germline loops: CDR1 SGDLS, CDR2 YYNGEE. The CDR3 protein is CASSQGQGGMGYGYTF. The CDR3 nucleotides read TGTGCCAGCAGCCAGGGACAGGGCGGAATGGGCTATGGCTACACCTTC.

This rearrangement joins TRBV9 to TRBJ2-1, with 8 bases aligning to TRBD2. This CDR3 has 16 residues. Unmatched junction bases numbered 13, after V lost 4 bases and J lost 7 bases. Germline-derived CDR1 and CDR2 are SGDLS and YYNGEE. The CDR3 nucleotides read TGTGCCAGCAGCCTGGGGACCGCGGGGGGATCGAATGAGCAGTTCTTC. Protein product: CASSLGTAGGSNEQFF. The full variable domain, completed using reference TRBV9 and TRBJ2-1, is DSGVTQTPKHLITATGQRVTLRCSPRSGDLSVYWYQQSLDQGLQFLIQYYNGEERAKGNILERFSAQQFPDLHSELNLSSLELGDSALYFCASSLGTAGGSNEQFFGPGTRLTVL.

The rearrangement links TRBV5-4 to TRBJ1-1; 8 bases align to TRBD1. Germline trimming cut 2 bases from V and 6 bases from J; bases unmatched to any gene: 3. This CDR3 is 13 amino acids long. Germline-derived CDR1 and CDR2 are SGHNT and YYREEE (reference sequence). The CDR3 DNA reads TGTGCCAGCAGCTTACAGGGGGATCCTGAAGCTTTCTTT. Translated, it gives CASSLQGDPEAFF.

This sequence joins TRBV5-5 and TRBJ1-5; the D gene is possibly TRBD1 (5 bases). Trimming removed 4 bases at V and 0 bases at J, with 11 bases between. This CDR3 contains 15 residues. The germline V gene encodes CDR1 SGHKS and CDR2 YYEKEE (reference sequence). The CDR3, as DNA: TGTGCCAGCAGCCCGGAGGGGTATAGCAATCAGCCCCAGCATTTT. Translating gives CASSPEGYSNQPQHF.

This clone was observed a few times. The V and J genes are TRBV7-9 and TRBJ1-1; no reliable D call. Trimming stripped 6 bases from V and 5 bases from J, with 7 bases between. The CDR3 runs 11 residues. Germline CDR1 SEHNR, CDR2 FQNEAQ (reference sequence). CDR3 sequence: CASRLLTEAFF. Written as DNA, the CDR3 is TGTGCCAGCAGGCTATTGACTGAAGCTTTCTTT.

This rearrangement joins TRBV4-3 to TRBJ2-7; 8 positions agree with TRBD1. From germline, CDR1 is LGHNA and CDR2 YSLEER. After removal of 0 bases from V and 3 bases from J, the junction contained 10 bases not matched to a gene. The CDR3 consists of 17 residues. CDR3 sequence reads: CASSQDRGAGGLYEQYF. The CDR3, as DNA: TGCGCCAGCAGCCAAGATCGGGGTGCAGGGGGCCTCTACGAGCAGTACTTC.